Each of the 8 T cell receptor beta chains below was sequenced from the same sample in a study of OX40 agonist ivuxolimab in advanced cancers. Sequencing was performed with immunoSEQ multiplex PCR; in TCRdb, only in-frame clones are kept and a portion is missing. Of 45,000 to 65,000 clones detected, 75% to 80% appear once; the ten largest clones hold approximately 2.3%. The sample was CD4+ or CD8+ T cells sorted from blood, taken in a trial of the OX40 agonist ivuxolimab. Source of these receptors: an adult with an advanced solid tumor such as melanoma, head and neck, liver or kidney cancer.

J is TRBJ2-5 and V is TRBV4-1; a weak D match, TRBD2 (6 bases). CDR1 and CDR2 from the germline V gene are MGHRA and YSYEKL. CDR3 length equals 13 residues. V shed 4 bases and J shed 2 bases, with 8 bases lying between them. CDR3 sequence reads: CASSRRVQETQYF. The CDR3 bases are TGCGCCAGCAGCCGGAGGGTACAAGAGACCCAGTACTTC.

This clone was picked up a small number of times. J is TRBJ1-2 and V is TRBV2; 10 bases are a match to TRBD1. The CDR3 extends over 16 amino acids. V dropped 1 base and J dropped 8; count of bases not matched to a gene: 10. Germline CDR1 is SNHLY and CDR2 is FYNNEI. Here the CDR3 DNA reads TGTGCCAGCAGTGAAGTAACACCAGACAGGGGGCGAGGCTACACCTTC. Residues: CASSEVTPDRGRGYTF.

The V and J genes are TRBV2 and TRBJ1-4, with 7 nucleotides matching TRBD1. Germline loops: CDR1 SNHLY, CDR2 FYNNEI. V trimming: 5 bases; J trimming: 10 bases; junction bases outside the gene matches: 10. The CDR3 is 14 amino acids. In DNA form, the CDR3 reads TGTGCCAGCAGTTTCAGGGGGAGCGTAGCAAAACTGTTTTTT. This codes for CASSFRGSVAKLFF.

This clone was detected once. The J gene is TRBJ2-3, the V gene TRBV5-1; D possibly corresponds to TRBD1 (5 bases). Trimming cost V 0 bases and J 3 bases, with 11 bases left between them. CDR3 length: 15 amino acids. Germline values: CDR1 SGHRS, CDR2 YFSETQ. This CDR3 is CASSLAGLLTDTQYF. The CDR3 DNA reads TGCGCCAGCAGCTTGGCAGGGCTTCTGACAGATACGCAGTATTTT.

The genes are TRBV7-3 and TRBJ2-7; 11 bases map to TRBD2. Per germline, CDR1 SGHTA and CDR2 FQGTGA. CDR3 length: 16 residues. The V gene end was trimmed by 4 bases and the J gene end by 3 bases; junction bases not matched to a gene: 8. The CDR3 spells CASSSQRLAGNYEQYF. CDR3 coding DNA: TGTGCCAGCAGCTCACAACGACTAGCGGGGAACTACGAGCAGTACTTC.

The CDR3 region is CASSLSRVLKHSGANVLTF. The CDR3 bases are TGTGCCAGCAGTTTATCGAGAGTGCTGAAGCACTCTGGGGCCAACGTCCTGACTTTC. This chain links TRBV27 with TRBJ2-6, with D uncertain. The CDR3 is made up of 19 amino acids. Germline V CDR1 and CDR2: MNHEY, SMNVEV (reference sequence). V was shortened by 0 bases and J by 0 bases, with 15 bases between the two germline ends.

The chain carries TRBV5-1 and TRBJ2-7; possible D gene TRBD1, 5 bases. Trimming stripped 2 bases from V and 0 bases from J, with 9 bases between. The germline V gene has CDR1 SGHRS and CDR2 YFSETQ. The CDR3 has 14 residues. The CDR3, as DNA: TGCGCCAGCAGCTTACAGGCGAGCTCCTACGAGCAGTACTTC. Amino acids: CASSLQASSYEQYF.

The chain has TRBV28 and TRBJ2-7; 7 bases are a match to TRBD2. Germline CDR1 MDHEN, CDR2 SYDVKM. The CDR3 sequence is 14 residues long. The V gene end was trimmed by 7 bases and the J gene end by 2 bases; junction bases not matched to a gene: 8. The CDR3, as DNA: TGTGCCAGCAACCGACTAGCCGTTACCTACGAGCAGTACTTC. Translating it yields CASNRLAVTYEQYF.